This T cell receptor beta chain was obtained from a study of shared clonotypes between healthy human individuals. The naive CD8 fraction comprised CD45RO-negative cells positively selected for CCR7 and excluded terminally differentiated effector memory CD45RA+ cells. The CDR3 length is 16 residues. Germline V gives CDR1 SNHLY, CDR2 FYNNEI. Trimming took off 6 bases at V and 0 bases at J, with 15 bases between the two ends. Clones were read by immunoSEQ multiplex PCR, and TCRdb kept only the in-frame ones, dropping some. The sample lists 800,000 to 950,000 clones, roughly 96% occurring once. The genes are TRBV2 and TRBJ1-3; D possibly corresponds to TRBD1 (6 bases). This receptor was obtained from a man aged 30 to 45 in good health. Sequencing input: naive CD8+ T cells sorted from blood. The CDR3 coding sequence is TGTGCCAGCAGAGGGGGGGATCTGAGCTCTGGAAACACCATATATTTT. This encodes CASRGGDLSSGNTIYF.